The present T cell receptor (beta chain) was sequenced within a study of control samples from healthy donors and cancer patients. Here immunoSEQ multiplex PCR was the method, and the copy in TCRdb shows in-frame clones only, minus some. The sample contains fewer than 120,000 clones, around 89% of which appear only once. The CDR3 is made up of 16 amino acids. CDR1 and CDR2 (germline): MDHEN, SYDVKM. The V end lost 4 bases, the J end lost 4 bases, and 19 bases lay between the germline ends. This chain uses TRBV28 with TRBJ1-1; D remains ambiguous. This receptor was obtained from a woman aged 60-75 years with lung cancer. Sequencing input: PBMCs. CDR3 loop: CASSSILSRGSTEAFF. The DNA of the CDR3 is TGTGCCAGCAGTTCCATTTTATCCCGGGGAAGCACTGAAGCTTTCTTT.